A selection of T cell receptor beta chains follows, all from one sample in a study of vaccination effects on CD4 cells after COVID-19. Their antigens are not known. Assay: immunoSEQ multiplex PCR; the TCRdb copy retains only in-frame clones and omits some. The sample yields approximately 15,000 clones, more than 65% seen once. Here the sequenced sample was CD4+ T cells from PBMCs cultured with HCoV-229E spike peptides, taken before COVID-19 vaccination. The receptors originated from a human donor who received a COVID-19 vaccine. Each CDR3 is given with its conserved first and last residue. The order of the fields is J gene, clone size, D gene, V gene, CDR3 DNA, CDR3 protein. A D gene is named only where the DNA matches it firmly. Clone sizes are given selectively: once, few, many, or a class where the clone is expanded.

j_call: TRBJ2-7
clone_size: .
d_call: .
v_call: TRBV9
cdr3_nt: TGTGCCAGCAGCGCGACAGGTTCCGGATACGAGCAGTACTTC
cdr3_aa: CASSATGSGYEQYF

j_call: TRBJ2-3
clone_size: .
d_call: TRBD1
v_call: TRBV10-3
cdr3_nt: TGTGCCATCAGTCGACAGGGTACTACAGATACGCAGTATTTT
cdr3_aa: CAISRQGTTDTQYF

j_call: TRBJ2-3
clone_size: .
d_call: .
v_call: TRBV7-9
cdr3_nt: TGTGCCAGCAGCCTGCCAAGAGATACGCAGTATTTT
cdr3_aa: CASSLPRDTQYF

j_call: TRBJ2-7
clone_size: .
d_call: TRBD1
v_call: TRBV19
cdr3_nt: TGTGCCAGCCGAGGCCGAGGGGGCAGGCACTACGAGCAGTACTTC
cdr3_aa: CASRGRGGRHYEQYF

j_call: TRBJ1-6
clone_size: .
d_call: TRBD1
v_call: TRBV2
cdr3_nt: TGTGCCAGCAGAGTTCAGGGGGCCGAATCACCCCTCCACTTT
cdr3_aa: CASRVQGAESPLHF

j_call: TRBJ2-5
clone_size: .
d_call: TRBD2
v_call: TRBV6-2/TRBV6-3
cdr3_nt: TGTGCCAGCAGTCGGCCCAGAGCCAGCGGGGGCGTGGAGACCCAGTACTTC
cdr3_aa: CASSRPRASGGVETQYF

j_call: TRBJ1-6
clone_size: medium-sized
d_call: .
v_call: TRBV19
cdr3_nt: TGTGCCAGTAGTTATAGGGATTCACCCCTCCACTTT
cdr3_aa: CASSYRDSPLHF

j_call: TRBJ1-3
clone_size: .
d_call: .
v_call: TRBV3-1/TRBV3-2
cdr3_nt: TGTGCCAGCAGCCAAGATGCCTCAAGTCTTGTCTCTGGAAACACCATATATTTT
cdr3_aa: CASSQDASSLVSGNTIYF

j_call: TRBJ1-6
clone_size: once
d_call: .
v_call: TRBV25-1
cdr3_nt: TGTGCCAGCAGTGGGGGGGGATCCTATAATTCACCCCTCCACTTT
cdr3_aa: CASSGGGSYNSPLHF

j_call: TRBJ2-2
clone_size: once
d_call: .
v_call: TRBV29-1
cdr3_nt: TGCAGCGTTGGTCCCGGGACCTGGGGCGGGGAGCTGTTTTTT
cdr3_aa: CSVGPGTWGGELFF

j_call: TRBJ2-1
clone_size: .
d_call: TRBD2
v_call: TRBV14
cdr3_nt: TGTGCCAGCAGCCCTCGGACTAGCCTCTTAACTGGTAATGAGCAGTTCTTC
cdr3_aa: CASSPRTSLLTGNEQFF

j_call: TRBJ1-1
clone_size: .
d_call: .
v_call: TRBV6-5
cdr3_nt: TGTGCCAGCAGCCAGCACACTGAAGCTTTCTTT
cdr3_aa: CASSQHTEAFF

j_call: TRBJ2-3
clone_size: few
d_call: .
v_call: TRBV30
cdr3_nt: TGTGCCTGGAGCAGGGGAAGCACAGATACGCAGTATTTT
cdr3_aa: CAWSRGSTDTQYF

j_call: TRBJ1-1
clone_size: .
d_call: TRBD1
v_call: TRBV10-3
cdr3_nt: TGTGCCATCAGCAACGACGTCCCAGGGGGCGGGCCGAACACTGAAGCTTTCTTT
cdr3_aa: CAISNDVPGGGPNTEAFF

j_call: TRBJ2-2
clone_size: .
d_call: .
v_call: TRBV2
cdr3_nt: TGTGCCAGCAGACGGACAGTCACCGGGGAGCTGTTTTTT
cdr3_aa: CASRRTVTGELFF

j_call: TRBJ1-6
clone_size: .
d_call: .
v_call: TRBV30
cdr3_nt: TGTGCCTGGAGTGGTCCACCCCTCCACTTT
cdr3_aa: CAWSGPPLHF

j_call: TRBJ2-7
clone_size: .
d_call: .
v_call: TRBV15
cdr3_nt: TGTGCCACCAGCAGAGATGTATCGGCTAGGGGCGAGCAGTACTTC
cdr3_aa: CATSRDVSARGEQYF

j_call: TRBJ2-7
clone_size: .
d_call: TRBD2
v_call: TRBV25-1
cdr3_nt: TGTGCCACCAAGCGGGGGGGAGAAGGCTACGAGCAGTACTTC
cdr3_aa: CATKRGGEGYEQYF

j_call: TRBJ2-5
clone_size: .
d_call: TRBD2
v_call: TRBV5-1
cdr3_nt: TGCGCCAGCAGCTTGTTTGGGACTAGCGGGAGAGCGGGGGAGACCCAGTACTTC
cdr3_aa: CASSLFGTSGRAGETQYF

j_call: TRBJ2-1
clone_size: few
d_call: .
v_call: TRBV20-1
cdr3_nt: TGCAGTGCTAGTCCCGTCTCCTACAATGAGCAGTTCTTC
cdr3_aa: CSASPVSYNEQFF

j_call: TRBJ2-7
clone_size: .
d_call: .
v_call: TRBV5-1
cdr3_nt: TGCGCCAGCCGGTGCGGCCAGGGATGCTCCTACGAGCAGTACTTC
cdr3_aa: CASRCGQGCSYEQYF

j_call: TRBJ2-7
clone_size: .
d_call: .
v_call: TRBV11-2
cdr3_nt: TGTGCCACGCAGACGGTTTGGGTCTACGAGCAGTACTTC
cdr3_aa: CATQTVWVYEQYF

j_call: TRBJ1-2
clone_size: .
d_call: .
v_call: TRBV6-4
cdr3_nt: TGTGCCAGCAGTGAGATTATAGGGGCTCCAAACTATGGCTACACCTTC
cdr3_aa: CASSEIIGAPNYGYTF

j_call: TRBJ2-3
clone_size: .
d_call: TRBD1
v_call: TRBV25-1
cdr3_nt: TGTGCCAGCAGTGACCCAGGGGGCAGTACAGATACGCAGTATTTT
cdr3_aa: CASSDPGGSTDTQYF

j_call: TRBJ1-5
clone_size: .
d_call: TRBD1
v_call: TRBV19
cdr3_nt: TGTGCCAGTAGAAGAGGACAGGGAAAGGGGCAACATCAGCCCCAGCATTTT
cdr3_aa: CASRRGQGKGQHQPQHF

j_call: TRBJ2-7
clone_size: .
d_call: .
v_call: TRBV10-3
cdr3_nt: TGTGCCATCAGTGAGTCGGAGGGGACCTACGAGCAGTACTTC
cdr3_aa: CAISESEGTYEQYF

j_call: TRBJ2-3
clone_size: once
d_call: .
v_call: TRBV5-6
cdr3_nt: TGTGCCAGCAGCCTCAGTACTCACCCGCAGTATTTT
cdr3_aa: CASSLSTHPQYF

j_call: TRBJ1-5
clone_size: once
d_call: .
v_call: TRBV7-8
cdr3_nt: TGTGCCAGCAGCTCGACAGCGCGCAATCAGCCCCAGCATTTT
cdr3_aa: CASSSTARNQPQHF

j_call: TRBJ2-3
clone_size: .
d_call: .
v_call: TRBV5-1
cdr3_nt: TGCGCCAGCAGCTTGAACCGACGCACAGATACGCAGTATTTT
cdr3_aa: CASSLNRRTDTQYF

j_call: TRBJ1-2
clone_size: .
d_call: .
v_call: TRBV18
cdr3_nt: TGTGCCAGCTCACCTCCACTGATTAGTTATGGCTACACCTTC
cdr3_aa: CASSPPLISYGYTF

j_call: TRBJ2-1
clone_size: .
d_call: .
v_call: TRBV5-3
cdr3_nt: TGTGCCAGGAGACGCACCCGACTCCACAATGAGCAGTTCTTC
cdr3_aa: CARRRTRLHNEQFF

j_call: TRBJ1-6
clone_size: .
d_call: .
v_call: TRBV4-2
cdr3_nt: TGTGCCAGCAGCCAAGAGTGGTTTCGCACTTCACCCCTCCACTTT
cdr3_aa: CASSQEWFRTSPLHF

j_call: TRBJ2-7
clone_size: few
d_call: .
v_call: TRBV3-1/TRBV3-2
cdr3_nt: TGTGCCAGCAGCCAAGATTTCGGGGCCTACGAGCAGTACTTC
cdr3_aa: CASSQDFGAYEQYF

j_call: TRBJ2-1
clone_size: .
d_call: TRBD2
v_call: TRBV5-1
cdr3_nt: TGCGCCAGCAGCTTGGGGCGGGAGGGGACGGTGCGATACAAAAATGAGCAGTTCTTC
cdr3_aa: CASSLGREGTVRYKNEQFF

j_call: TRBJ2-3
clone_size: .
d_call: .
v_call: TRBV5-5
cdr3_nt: TGTGCCAGCAGCTTGGCTGGACGGACCGGGGGAGGCACGCAGTATTTT
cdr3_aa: CASSLAGRTGGGTQYF

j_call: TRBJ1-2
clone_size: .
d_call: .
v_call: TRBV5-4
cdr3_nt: TGTGCCAGCAGCTTGGAGCCCGGGGATAACTATGGCTACACCTTC
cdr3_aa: CASSLEPGDNYGYTF

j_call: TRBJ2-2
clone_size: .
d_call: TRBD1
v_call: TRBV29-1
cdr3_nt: TGCAGCGTTGTGGGGACAGGGGCCCTCTTAGGCGGGGAGCTGTTTTTT
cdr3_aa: CSVVGTGALLGGELFF

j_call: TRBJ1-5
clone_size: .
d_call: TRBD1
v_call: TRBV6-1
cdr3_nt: TGTGCCAGCAGTGACCACGGACAGGGGAGTCAGCCCCAGCATTTT
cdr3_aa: CASSDHGQGSQPQHF

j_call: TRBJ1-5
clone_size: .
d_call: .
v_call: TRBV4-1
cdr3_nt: TGCGCCAGCAGCCTCCTGCTGGGTCAGCCCCAGCATTTT
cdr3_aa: CASSLLLGQPQHF

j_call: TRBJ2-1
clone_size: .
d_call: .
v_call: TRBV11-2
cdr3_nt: TGTGCCAGCAGCTTAGTCTTACTACGGGACAATGAGCAGTTCTTC
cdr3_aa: CASSLVLLRDNEQFF

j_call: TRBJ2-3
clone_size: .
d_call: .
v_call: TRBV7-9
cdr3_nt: TGTGCCAGCAGCTTAGAGGCAGGAGCTGCTAGCACAGATACGCAGTATTTT
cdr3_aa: CASSLEAGAASTDTQYF

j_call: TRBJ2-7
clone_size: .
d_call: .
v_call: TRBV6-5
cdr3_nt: TGTGCCAGCAGCCCAGAACACCAAAGCTCCTACGAGCAGTACTTC
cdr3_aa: CASSPEHQSSYEQYF

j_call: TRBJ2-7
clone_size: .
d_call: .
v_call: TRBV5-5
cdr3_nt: TGTGCCAGCAGCTTGGATTGGGGCAACTACGAGCAGTACTTC
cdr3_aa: CASSLDWGNYEQYF

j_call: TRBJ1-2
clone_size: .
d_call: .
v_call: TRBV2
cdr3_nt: TGTGCCAGCAGTGAAGCCATATCGGGGTCCTATGGCTACACCTTC
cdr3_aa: CASSEAISGSYGYTF

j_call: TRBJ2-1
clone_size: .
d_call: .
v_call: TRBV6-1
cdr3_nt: TGTGCCAGCAGTGAAAGCCTAGCAAGTCGCTACAATGAGCAGTTCTTC
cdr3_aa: CASSESLASRYNEQFF

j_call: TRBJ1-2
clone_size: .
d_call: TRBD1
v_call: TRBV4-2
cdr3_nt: TGTGCCAGCAGCCAAGATTCCTCGGGACAGGGGTTCTATGGCTACACCTTC
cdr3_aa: CASSQDSSGQGFYGYTF

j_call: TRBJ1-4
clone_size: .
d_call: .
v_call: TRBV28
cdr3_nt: TGTGCCAGCAGTGCGCCGGCTAGGGGGGAAAAACTGTTTTTT
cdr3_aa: CASSAPARGEKLFF

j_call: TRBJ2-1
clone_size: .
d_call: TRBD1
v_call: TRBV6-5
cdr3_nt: TGTGCCAGCAGACGAAGACAGGGACAGCCGTTCTTC
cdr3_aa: CASRRRQGQPFF

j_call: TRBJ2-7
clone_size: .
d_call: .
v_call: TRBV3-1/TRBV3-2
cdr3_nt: TGTGCCAGCAGCCAGTCTAGAGTGTCCTACGAGCAGTACTTC
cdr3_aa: CASSQSRVSYEQYF

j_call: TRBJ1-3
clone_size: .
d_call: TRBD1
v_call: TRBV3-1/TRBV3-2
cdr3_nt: TGTGCCAGCAGCCAGACAGGGGGACCCGGAAACACCATATATTTT
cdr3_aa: CASSQTGGPGNTIYF